The entry that follows covers one TCR beta chain sequence. Antigen: not known. This record comes from a study of shared clonotypes between healthy human individuals. Across the study: Each donor's CD8 memory used one plate, CD8 naive two, each CD4 subset three.

Trimming took off 2 bases at V and 13 bases at J, with 11 bases between the two ends. The CDR3 sequence is 12 residues long. CDR1 is SGHTA and CDR2 is FQGNSA in the germline V gene. Overall study findings and caveats: Large depth notwithstanding, sorted-subset sequencing proved incomplete by rarefaction.

Each cell subset's genomic DNA was divided evenly among several immunoSEQ plates. Per the authors' pipeline: ImmunoSEQ sequences covered only the junction and lacked quality scores; filtering therefore differed. Repertoires were generated with immunoSEQ multiplex PCR, while TCRdb's copy carries only in-frame clones and drops some. V, J and clone size derive from that table, while D and trimming were established from the DNA sequence. The sample shows some 1,100,000 clones, approximately 78% of them seen only once. The source is a man younger than 30 in good health. Some clones in this sample may be carry-over from other donors' samples. Sequenced input: memory CD4+ T cells from PBMCs. Subset of the sample: CD45RA-negative fraction. This chain connects TRBV7-2 to TRBJ2-2, with a tentative D call TRBD2 (5 bases). DNA of the CDR3: TGTGCCAGCAGCTTATCGGGGAATCGGCTGTTTTTT. As protein: CASSLSGNRLFF. Looking up the rest from reference TRBV7-2 and TRBJ2-2 gives the full variable domain: GAGVSQSPSNKVTEKGKDVELRCDPISGHTALYWYRQSLGQGLEFLIYFQGNSAPDKSGLPSDRFSAERTGGSVSTLTIQRTQQEDSAVYLCASSLSGNRLFFGEGSRLTVL.